This entry features one T cell receptor (beta chain) sequence. Its antigen is not known. Described treatment: 15 to 20 received Ad26.COV2.S at low or high dose, single or two shots; 5 received placebo; per-sample allocation not given. The investigators took samples on day 63 after the first vaccine or placebo injection. The CDR3 has 17 residues. Losses at the gene ends were 4 bases for V and 4 bases for J; bases not matched to a gene: 8. Germline V gene sequence: CDR1 SGHNT, CDR2 YYREEE (reference sequence). This sample is drawn from a study of Ad26.COV2.S vaccination and SARS-CoV-2 variants. Whole-study results and caveats: It was vaccine recipients, not placebo recipients, who had the higher spike-specific TCR breadth.

Sequencing used immunoSEQ multiplex PCR; TCRdb keeps in-frame clones, though not all of them. Of 400,000 to 450,000 clones listed, about nine tenths are singletons. The sample consisted of peripheral blood, taken in a trial of Ad26.COV2.S vaccine versus placebo. This receptor was taken from a person between 18 and 65 years old who received the Ad26.COV2.S COVID-19 vaccine or a placebo. The chain uses TRBV5-4 and TRBJ2-5; the match to TRBD2 covers 15 bases. CDR3 sequence reads: CASSGGLAGGKLETQYF. In DNA, the CDR3 is TGTGCCAGCAGCGGGGGACTAGCGGGGGGAAAACTAGAGACCCAGTACTTC. The variable domain in full, with the rest retrieved from reference TRBV5-4 and TRBJ2-5, is ETGVTQSPTHLIKTRGQQVTLRCSSQSGHNTVSWYQQALGQGPQFIFQYYREEENGRGNFPPRFSGLQFPNYSSELNVNALELDDSALYLCASSGGLAGGKLETQYFGPGTRLLVL.